This TCR beta chain was sequenced for a study of cytotoxic CD8 clonotypes in ibrutinib-treated CLL. CDR1 and CDR2 from the germline V gene are MDHEN and SYDVKM. The CDR3 length is 14 residues. V was cut by 7 bases and J by 4 bases, with 11 bases left in between. Assay: immunoSEQ multiplex PCR; the TCRdb copy retains only in-frame clones and omits some. The data show around 140,000 clones, about 78% seen once. The sample in question was PBMCs, obtained after 24 months of ibrutinib treatment. The TCR originated in a human donor with chronic lymphocytic leukemia. The chain employs TRBV28 and TRBJ2-6; no definite D call. In nucleotides, the CDR3 is TGTGCCAGCACCCCCGCCCTAGGGGCCAACGTCCTGACTTTC. This codes for CASTPALGANVLTF.